The clone carrying this T cell receptor (beta chain) was seen repeatedly, ten times or more. Its target is not known. 5'RACE template switching added a universal primer site and UMIs to TCR cDNA. Using its own MiXCR run on the 5' RACE reads, TCRdb lists one record per CDR3 protein. The sample records tens of thousands of distinct CDR3 sequences, roughly 7.4% being singletons. These data are taken from a study of T cells after yellow fever vaccination. Germline-derived CDR1 and CDR2 are SNHLY and FYNNEI. V trimming: 8 bases; J trimming: 2 bases; junction bases outside the gene matches: 12. This CDR3 is built from 16 residues. Study-level findings and limits: Only a minor proportion of clonotypes was detected across both CD4 and CD8 compartments. Subsequent to the booster, the majority of primary-vaccination clones reappeared (roughly 96% CD4, roughly 90% CD8).

The V gene is TRBV2, the J gene TRBJ2-5; 9 bases are a match to TRBD2. The clonotype originates from a man aged 25-40 years who received the YFV17D yellow fever vaccine. Sample: CD8+ T cells sorted from PBMCs, taken 15 days after the yellow fever booster vaccination. In DNA form, the CDR3 reads TGTGCCAGCTCTGAGGTCCTAGCGGGGCCTCAAGAGACCCAGTACTTC. This codes for CASSEVLAGPQETQYF.